Below, 2 T cell receptor beta chains from the same sample are listed, as sequenced in a study of post-analysis software for immune sequencing data. No antigen has been assigned to these receptors. The TCR beta cDNA libraries carried unique molecular identifiers. One entry per CDR3 protein results from TCRdb running MiXCR on the PCR reads. In the table there are around 710,000 distinct CDR3 sequences, about half of which are singletons. Points from the study as a whole: The study found TRBV5-6, TRBV5-1 and TRBV20-1 among five or six TRBV segments more frequent in patients than controls.

The specimen was blood. These TCRs come from a girl aged 10-17 years with multiple sclerosis.

This chain joins TRBV7-6 and TRBJ2-1, with 9 bases matching TRBD2. The ends lost 1 base at V and 4 bases at J; junction bases unmatched: 5. Looked up from germline, CDR1 is SGHVS and CDR2 is FNYEAQ. The CDR3 length is 16 residues. The CDR3 spells CASSLDGTSLYNEQFF. In nucleotides, the CDR3 is TGTGCCAGCAGCTTAGACGGGACTAGCCTATACAATGAGCAGTTCTTC.

The J gene is TRBJ2-7, the V gene TRBV6-5, with 9 bases lining up with TRBD2. Unmatched junction bases numbered 5, after V lost 5 bases and J lost 0 bases. The CDR3 has 15 amino acids. Germline V lookup: CDR1 MNHEY, CDR2 SVGAGI. In DNA form, the CDR3 reads TGTGCCAGCAGTGCTAGCGGGGACAGCTCCTACGAGCAGTACTTC. Its protein product is CASSASGDSSYEQYF.